One sample yielded the 21 T cell receptor beta chains listed below, sequenced in a study of blood T cells in healthy people across ages. Primers used in a second PCR of roughly 6 to 11 cycles were a sample-barcoded 5' primer and a J-beta primer mix. Using its own MiXCR run on the 5' RACE reads, TCRdb lists one record per CDR3 protein. The table shows some 1.5 million distinct CDR3 sequences, with about 30% occurring only once. The material sequenced was blood. Source of these receptors: a woman aged 25 to 45 in good health.

This clonotype was counted ten times or more. The CDR3 sequence is CASSAREGTGGEQYF. The CDR3 DNA follows: TGTGCCAGCAGCGCACGCGAGGGGACAGGGGGCGAGCAGTACTTC. The rearrangement links TRBV9 to TRBJ2-7, with TRBD1 identical over 11 bases. The CDR3 sequence is 15 residues long. The junction had 8 bases not matched to a gene; V was cut back by 3 bases and J by 6 bases. Germline lookup yields CDR1 SGDLS and CDR2 YYNGEE.

CDR3 loop: CASRYEFGLTNREETQYF. For the CDR3, the DNA is TGTGCCAGCAGGTACGAGTTCGGACTAACAAACCGCGAAGAGACCCAGTACTTC. The chain is built from TRBV7-9 and TRBJ2-5, with D perhaps TRBD2 (6 bases). This CDR3 has 18 amino acids. V was pared by 6 bases and J by 3 bases, with 26 bases between. The V gene's germline CDR1 is SEHNR and CDR2 FQNEAQ (reference sequence).

This clonotype was found a few times. The junction departs from germline at one end; a sequencing error may be responsible. This chain joins TRBV7-6 and TRBJ1-1, with a weak D call TRBD1 (5 bases). The CDR3 length is 14 residues. CDR1 is SGHVS and CDR2 is FNYEAQ in the germline V gene. CDR3 sequence: CANSPSAGGTEAFF. CDR3 in DNA: TGTGCCAACAGCCCAAGCGCTGGGGGCACTGAAGCTTTCTTT. Based on the CDR3 plus reference TRBV7-6 and TRBJ1-1, the full variable domain is GAGVSQSPRYKVTKRGQDVALRCDPISGHVSLYWYRQALGQGPEFLTYFNYEAQQDKSGLPNDRFSAERPEGSISTLTIQRTEQRDSAMYRCANSPSAGGTEAFFGQGTRLTVV.

V and J are TRBV5-5 and TRBJ2-6; maybe TRBD1 (6 bases). V was shortened by 5 bases and J by 3 bases, with 15 bases between the two germline ends. CDR1 is SGHKS, CDR2 YYEKEE, per germline (reference sequence). This CDR3 is 16 amino acids long. DNA of the CDR3: TGTGCCAGCAGGGAAATTACAGGGTTTGGGGCCAACGTCCTGACTTTC. It translates to CASREITGFGANVLTF. The full variable domain, in which reference TRBV5-5 and TRBJ2-6 provide the parts outside the CDR3, is DAGVTQSPTHLIKTRGQQVTLRCSPISGHKSVSWYQQVLGQGPQFIFQYYEKEERGRGNFPDRFSARQFPNYSSELNVNALLLGDSALYLCASREITGFGANVLTFGAGSRLTVL.

This clonotype was seen at least ten times. The chain combines TRBV25-1 with TRBJ1-2; 9 bases fit TRBD1. The junction had 10 bases not matched to a gene; V was cut back by 4 bases and J by 10 bases. There are 14 residues in the CDR3. Germline CDR1 and CDR2: MGHDK and SYGVNS. DNA for the CDR3: TGTGCCAGCAGTGGTACCGGGACAGGGCTAATCTACACCTTC. Protein sequence: CASSGTGTGLIYTF.

The V call is TRBV3-1, the J call TRBJ1-4; 7 bases fit TRBD1. J gave up 8 bases and V 4 bases, and 10 bases lay outside the gene matches. The CDR3 has 15 residues. Looked up from germline, CDR1 is LGHDT and CDR2 is YNNKEL (reference sequence). The CDR3 coding sequence is TGTGCCAGCAGCCCCACGGGGACAGCACTCGAAAAACTGTTTTTT. It specifies CASSPTGTALEKLFF.

This clonotype was found a few times. J is TRBJ1-2 and V is TRBV11-2, with D hard to call. V lost 4 bases and J 8 bases, leaving 20 bases between the germline ends. The CDR3 covers 15 residues. The germline V gene encodes CDR1 SGHAT and CDR2 FQNNGV. As DNA, the CDR3 is TGTGCCAGCAGCTCCGGACCGGGGTTCGAGGCAGGCTACACCTTC. Its translation: CASSSGPGFEAGYTF.

This clonotype was counted ten times or more. The chain combines TRBV28 with TRBJ2-3; no clear D. Trimming removed 9 bases at V and 2 bases at J, with 12 bases between. This CDR3 contains 13 residues. The V gene's germline CDR1 is MDHEN and CDR2 SYDVKM. In DNA form, the CDR3 reads TGTGCCAGTGCGGATCCTGACACAGATACGCAGTATTTT. Protein product: CASADPDTDTQYF.

This clonotype was seen ten or more times. This chain links TRBV2 with TRBJ2-7, with 8 bases identical to TRBD2. The CDR3 runs 14 residues. The V and J ends lost 6 bases and 4 bases, in that order; junction bases with no gene match: 8. Germline V gene data show CDR1 as SNHLY and CDR2 as FYNNEI. The CDR3 sequence: CASRPGLGSYEQYF. The DNA of the CDR3 is TGTGCCAGCAGGCCGGGACTAGGTTCGTACGAGCAGTACTTC.

DNA of the CDR3: TGCGCCAGCAGCCCGGACGCCCGAAGGGGGTACGAGCAGTACTTC. It encodes CASSPDARRGYEQYF. The rearrangement uses TRBV5-1 and TRBJ2-7; D may be TRBD1 (6 bases). CDR1 and CDR2 (germline): SGHRS, YFSETQ. The length of the CDR3 is 15 residues. V was shortened by 4 bases and J by 4 bases, with 18 bases between the two germline ends.

The DNA of the CDR3 is TGCAGTGCTAGAGATCTGCAGGGGGATAACAATGAGCAGTTCTTC. Translation: CSARDLQGDNNEQFF. The chain has TRBV20-1 and TRBJ2-1; 7 bases align to TRBD1. Looked up from germline, CDR1 is DFQATT and CDR2 is SNEGSKA (reference sequence). J gave up 5 bases and V 0 bases, and 7 bases lay outside the gene matches. The CDR3 length is 15 residues.

This clonotype occurred a few times. J is TRBJ1-1 and V is TRBV20-1; 8 bases match TRBD1. CDR1 and CDR2 (germline): DFQATT, SNEGSKA (reference sequence). The CDR3 is 14 residues long. Trimming took 5 bases from V and 0 from J; bases not matched to a gene: 5. The CDR3 protein is CSALRTGLNTEAFF. The CDR3 DNA is TGCAGTGCTTTGCGGACAGGGCTGAACACTGAAGCTTTCTTT.

Here the CDR3 reads CASSQDQMTYNEQYF. The CDR3 DNA follows: TGTGCCAGCAGCCAAGATCAAATGACGTACAATGAGCAGTACTTC. This chain joins TRBV3-1 and TRBJ2-1; D remains ambiguous. The DNA end favors TRBJ2-7, so the J call may be wrong. Germline CDR1 LGHDT, CDR2 YNNKEL (reference sequence). CDR3 length equals 15 residues.

In its sample, this clonotype was seen a few times. The chain uses TRBV20-1 and TRBJ1-1; D ambiguous. V was cut by 3 bases and J by 0 bases, with 8 bases left in between. This CDR3 spans 13 amino acids. CDR1 and CDR2 from the germline V gene are DFQATT and SNEGSKA (reference sequence). The CDR3 nucleotides read TGCAGTGCTAGTGCGGTGATGAACACTGAAGCTTTCTTT. This sequence encodes CSASAVMNTEAFF.

This chain joins TRBV5-1 and TRBJ2-3, with TRBD2 matching over 11 bases. Germline V gene lookup returns CDR1 SGHRS and CDR2 YFSETQ. With 2 bases clipped from V and 9 bases from J, the junction kept 8 bases outside the gene matches. This CDR3 is 15 amino acids long. The DNA of the CDR3 is TGCGCCAGCAGCTTAACTAGCGGGGGACCCGGGACGCAGTATTTT. Translated: CASSLTSGGPGTQYF.

The chain has TRBV12-3 or TRBV12-4 and TRBJ2-3; 8 nucleotides line up with TRBD2. After removal of 7 bases from V and 4 bases from J, the junction contained 7 bases not matched to a gene. This CDR3 has 14 amino acids. The CDR3 loop reads CASNLAGGPDTQYF. In DNA, the CDR3 is TGTGCCAGCAATCTTGCGGGGGGACCAGATACGCAGTATTTT.

The V and J genes are TRBV18 and TRBJ2-2; D remains unclear. V dropped 2 bases and J dropped 7 bases, with 8 bases sitting between them. The CDR3 extends over 13 amino acids. The germline V gene has CDR1 KGHSH and CDR2 LQKENI. DNA for the CDR3: TGTGCCAGCTCACCAAGGAGAGACGGGGAGCTGTTTTTT. This encodes CASSPRRDGELFF.

Points on this clonotype: Since a much larger clone is just one base distant, this may be a read error. The V and J genes are TRBV15 and TRBJ2-1, with 7 bases identical to TRBD2. Germline CDR1 is LNHNV and CDR2 is YYDKDF (reference sequence). There are 14 residues in the CDR3. The CDR3 DNA follows: TGTGCCGCCAGCAAAATAGCGGGCGGGAATGAGCAGTTCTTC. This translates into CAASKIAGGNEQFF.

Comment on this clonotype: A much larger clone differs by one base, so this may be a read error. The chain is built from TRBV7-2 and TRBJ2-7; 9 bases match TRBD2. Germline CDR1 is SGHTA and CDR2 is FQGNSA. CDR3 length: 14 residues. The V segment lost 4 bases and the J segment 3 bases; nucleotides outside the gene matches: 4. Here the CDR3 reads CTSSWRLAVYEQYF. The DNA of the CDR3 is TGTACCAGCAGCTGGAGACTAGCGGTCTACGAGCAGTACTTC.

In its sample, this clonotype was seen a few times. V usage is TRBV20-1 and J usage is TRBJ1-1; 7 positions match TRBD1. The J segment lost 3 bases and the V segment lost 4 bases, leaving 11 bases of the junction unmatched. The CDR3 is 15 residues long. Germline V gene data show CDR1 as DFQATT and CDR2 as SNEGSKA (reference sequence). CDR3 sequence reads: CSATTGINGYTEAFF. In nucleotides, the CDR3 is TGCAGTGCTACGACAGGGATCAACGGGTACACTGAAGCTTTCTTT.

V usage is TRBV20-1 and J usage is TRBJ2-3, with 7 bases that match TRBD2. In germline, CDR1 is DFQATT, CDR2 SNEGSKA (reference sequence). With V trimmed by 2 bases and J by 0 bases, 5 bases remained unmatched. The CDR3 consists of 15 residues. Written as DNA, the CDR3 is TGCAGTGCTAGAAGGGTTAGCGGGAGCACAGATACGCAGTATTTT. It encodes CSARRVSGSTDTQYF.